This T cell receptor beta chain was retrieved from a study of Graves' ophthalmopathy and Graves' hyperthyroidism. The CDR3 spans 14 residues. The V end lost 7 bases, the J end lost 4 bases, and 13 bases lay between the germline ends. Germline values: CDR1 SNHLY, CDR2 FYNNEI. The sequenced template was RNA, covering the TCR beta CDR3 region. An initial RT-PCR round employing HTBI primers preceded a second-round multiplex PCR. TCRdb passed the multiplex PCR reads through MiXCR, listing each CDR3 protein once. The table includes nearly 400,000 distinct CDR3 sequences, about 18% detected once. The receptor comes from a woman younger than 30 with Graves' ophthalmopathy. V is TRBV2 and J is TRBJ2-2; D remains unclear. Sample: peripheral blood. CDR3 in amino acids: CASTEGVGTGELFF. The CDR3 DNA follows: TGTGCCAGCACCGAAGGAGTCGGCACCGGGGAGCTGTTTTTT.